The 23 T cell receptor beta chains given below trace back to one sample, sequenced in a study of cytomegalovirus exposure and HLA in healthy donors. The PCR contained 60 Vbeta and 13 Jbeta primers. The assay was immunoSEQ multiplex PCR, and TCRdb's table has in-frame clones only and misses some. The sample consists of 150,000 to 200,000 clones, 75% to 85% of them appearing once. Material for sequencing was PBMCs. The receptor set was obtained from a woman aged 45-59 years in good health and CMV-seronegative.

CDR3: CASSLLDRVSGNTIYF. In DNA, the CDR3 is TGTGCCAGCAGCTTGCTGGACAGGGTCTCTGGAAACACCATATATTTT. The genes are TRBV11-2 and TRBJ1-3; 8 bases match TRBD1. J lost 0 bases, V lost 3 bases, and 4 bases had no gene match. CDR1 is SGHAT and CDR2 is FQNNGV in the germline V gene. The CDR3 spans 16 residues.

The sample holds a few counts of this clone. The chain employs TRBV5-1 and TRBJ1-5; TRBD1 might be the D (6 bases). The CDR3 has 15 residues. Trimming removed 5 bases from V and 1 base from J, with 13 bases in between. Germline CDR1 reads SGHRS; CDR2 reads YFSETQ. This CDR3 is CASRPGTSSNQPQHF. Written as DNA, the CDR3 is TGCGCCAGCAGACCCGGGACATCGAGCAATCAGCCCCAGCATTTT.

V usage is TRBV7-9 and J usage is TRBJ2-5; 7 bases match TRBD2. The CDR3 consists of 15 residues. From germline, CDR1 is SEHNR and CDR2 FQNEAQ (reference sequence). J lost 4 bases, V lost 6 bases, and 11 bases had no gene match. CDR3 coding DNA: TGTGCCAGCAGTGTGTGGGAGGGCGTAGGAGAGACCCAGTACTTC. Protein sequence: CASSVWEGVGETQYF.

This clone was seen a handful of times. The chain links TRBV30 to TRBJ1-2, with 8 bases fitting TRBD1. V shed 2 bases, J shed 0 bases, and the junction held 5 bases outside the gene matches. The length of the CDR3 is 15 residues. CDR1 and CDR2 (germline): GTSNPN, SVGIG (reference sequence). The CDR3, as DNA: TGTGCCTGGAGTTACGGACAGGGTGCTAACTATGGCTACACCTTC. Translating gives CAWSYGQGANYGYTF.

This chain joins TRBV28 and TRBJ2-7; 7 nucleotides agree with TRBD1. Germline V gives CDR1 MDHEN, CDR2 SYDVKM. V was pared by 2 bases and J by 3 bases, with 4 bases of the junction left unmatched. The CDR3 is 14 amino acids. CDR3 sequence reads: CASSLAAGGYEQYF. DNA of the CDR3: TGTGCCAGCAGTTTAGCGGCAGGGGGCTACGAGCAGTACTTC.

The chain links TRBV29-1 to TRBJ2-1; TRBD2 matches at 10 bases. The CDR3 spans 16 residues. V lost 5 bases and J lost 2; bases outside the gene matches: 9. CDR1 is SQVTM, CDR2 ANQGSEA, per germline. CDR3 DNA sequence: TGCAGCGTTAGGGCTAGCGGGAGTGGTGCCTACAATGAGCAGTTCTTC. Encoded protein: CSVRASGSGAYNEQFF.

Only a few counts were recorded for this clone. This chain uses TRBV7-2 with TRBJ2-7; D is uncertain. The CDR3 extends over 12 amino acids. The germline V gene encodes CDR1 SGHTA and CDR2 FQGNSA. The V end was cut by 5 bases, the J end by 7 bases, with 12 bases between. CDR3 sequence (DNA): TGTGCCAGCAGCCCTCTCGGGTGGGAGCAGTACTTC. It encodes CASSPLGWEQYF.

The V and J genes are TRBV29-1 and TRBJ2-7; 7 bases agree with TRBD1. The CDR3 length is 12 residues. J gave up 2 bases and V 7 bases, and 5 bases lay outside the gene matches. Germline V CDR1 and CDR2: SQVTM, ANQGSEA. The CDR3 here is CSARDRTYEQYF. The CDR3 coding sequence is TGCAGCGCCCGGGACAGAACCTACGAGCAGTACTTC.

The chain is built from TRBV19 and TRBJ2-7, with 7 bases identical to TRBD1. V dropped 2 bases and J dropped 3; count of bases not matched to a gene: 4. Germline CDR1 is LNHDA and CDR2 is SQIVND (reference sequence). CDR3 length: 14 amino acids. The CDR3 here is CASSISPGGYEQYF. In nucleotides, the CDR3 is TGTGCCAGTAGTATATCACCAGGGGGCTACGAGCAGTACTTC. Combining the CDR3 with reference TRBV19 and TRBJ2-7 gives the whole variable domain DGGITQSPKYLFRKEGQNVTLSCEQNLNHDAMYWYRQDPGQGLRLIYYSQIVNDFQKGDIAEGYSVSREKKESFPLTVTSAQKNPTAFYLCASSISPGGYEQYFGPGTRLTVT.

Written as DNA, the CDR3 is TGTGCCAGCAGCTTAGAAACTAGCACAGATACGCAGTATTTT. Protein product: CASSLETSTDTQYF. This chain connects TRBV7-9 to TRBJ2-3; D call uncertain. V lost 1 base to trimming and J lost 0 bases, with 5 bases between them. Germline V gene data show CDR1 as SEHNR and CDR2 as FQNEAQ (reference sequence). The CDR3 is 14 residues long.

The chain uses TRBV4-2 and TRBJ1-3, with 9 positions matching TRBD1. The CDR3 totals 18 residues. Trimming removed 0 bases from V and 0 bases from J; junction bases left unmatched: 6. Germline loops: CDR1 LGHNA, CDR2 YNFKEQ. The CDR3: CASSQEGTGSSSGNTIYF. The DNA of the CDR3 is TGTGCCAGCAGCCAAGAGGGGACAGGGTCCAGCTCTGGAAACACCATATATTTT.

V gene TRBV7-2 combines with J gene TRBJ2-2; maybe TRBD1 (5 bases). Trimming pared 8 bases from V and 4 bases from J, leaving 17 bases between. The CDR3 loop spans 15 amino acids. Germline CDR1 SGHTA, CDR2 FQGNSA. The DNA of the CDR3 is TGTGCCAGCCCCATCCCAGGGCGCGGCACCGGGGAGCTGTTTTTT. Its protein product is CASPIPGRGTGELFF.

The genes are TRBV7-2 and TRBJ2-1; 10 positions match TRBD2. The germline V gene encodes CDR1 SGHTA and CDR2 FQGNSA. The V gene end was trimmed by 2 bases and the J gene end by 2 bases; junction bases not matched to a gene: 3. CDR3 length equals 16 residues. This chain's CDR3 is CASSLLAGEPYNEQFF. The CDR3 coding sequence is TGTGCCAGCAGCTTACTAGCGGGAGAACCCTACAATGAGCAGTTCTTC.

The chain links TRBV7-2 to TRBJ1-2; TRBD1 matches at 7 bases. Trimming removed 6 bases from V and 5 bases from J; junction bases left unmatched: 9. The CDR3 sequence is 14 residues long. CDR1 SGHTA and CDR2 FQGNSA come from the germline V gene. The CDR3 DNA reads TGTGCCAGCAGTCAAGGACAGGCCAAATATGGCTACACCTTC. This sequence encodes CASSQGQAKYGYTF.

The chain recombines TRBV4-3 with TRBJ1-1, with a weak D call TRBD1 (5 bases). The length of the CDR3 is 14 residues. Trimming shortened V by 4 bases and J by 3 bases, and 12 bases separated the two germline ends. The germline V gene has CDR1 LGHNA and CDR2 YSLEER. This CDR3 is CASSRASRDTEAFF. CDR3 nucleotide sequence: TGCGCCAGCAGCCGGGCTTCCAGGGACACTGAAGCTTTCTTT.

V usage is TRBV2 and J usage is TRBJ1-1; 8 bases map to TRBD1. Germline V lookup: CDR1 SNHLY, CDR2 FYNNEI. The CDR3 covers 16 residues. Unmatched junction bases numbered 11, after V lost 4 bases and J lost 4 bases. The CDR3 nucleotides are TGTGCCAGCAGTGGTCTAGTCTACAGGGGGACCACTGAAGCTTTCTTT. This encodes CASSGLVYRGTTEAFF.

V and J are TRBV4-2 and TRBJ1-2; 12 bases are shared with TRBD1. CDR1 and CDR2 (germline): LGHNA, YNFKEQ. The CDR3 has 15 residues. J gave up 6 bases and V 4 bases, and 6 bases lay outside the gene matches. CDR3 residues: CASSLGTGGEDGYTF. The CDR3, as DNA: TGTGCCAGCAGCCTAGGGACAGGGGGCGAGGATGGCTACACCTTC.

Only a few counts were recorded for this clone. The V call is TRBV19, the J call TRBJ2-1; D ambiguous. The V and J ends lost 4 bases and 6 bases respectively, with 16 bases between them. The CDR3 totals 15 residues. Germline values: CDR1 LNHDA, CDR2 SQIVND (reference sequence). The CDR3 here is CASSKNQDFLNEQFF. CDR3 in DNA: TGTGCCAGTAGTAAAAATCAAGACTTTCTCAATGAGCAGTTCTTC.

CDR3 loop: CASSSTGSDTEAFF. In DNA form, the CDR3 reads TGCGCCAGCAGCTCAACAGGGTCGGACACTGAAGCTTTCTTT. The V call is TRBV5-1, the J call TRBJ1-1; tentative D call: TRBD1 (6 bases). The CDR3 runs to 14 residues. V was trimmed by 3 bases and J by 3 bases, leaving 12 bases between them. Germline V gene sequence: CDR1 SGHRS, CDR2 YFSETQ.

This rearrangement joins TRBV9 to TRBJ2-1, with TRBD2 matching 12 bases. Per germline, CDR1 SGDLS and CDR2 YYNGEE. V lost 4 bases to trimming and J lost 4 bases; unmatched junction nucleotides: 6. The CDR3 is 16 amino acids. The CDR3 DNA sequence: TGTGCCAGCAGCTTACTAGCGGGAGGAGGTTACAATGAGCAGTTCTTC. It encodes CASSLLAGGGYNEQFF.

The CDR3 sequence is CASSVKRSQETQYF. As DNA, the CDR3 is TGTGCCAGCAGTGTCAAGCGGAGCCAAGAGACCCAGTACTTC. The chain employs TRBV2 and TRBJ2-5; weak D call: TRBD2 (5 bases). Germline lookup yields CDR1 SNHLY and CDR2 FYNNEI. The CDR3 consists of 14 residues. The V end lost 4 bases, the J end lost 1 base, and 10 bases lay between the germline ends.

This chain uses TRBV6-1 with TRBJ2-5; 8 bases align to TRBD1. This CDR3 is 16 amino acids long. The V gene's germline CDR1 is MNHNS and CDR2 SASEGT. The V segment lost 0 bases and the J segment 5 bases; nucleotides outside the gene matches: 8. CDR3 DNA: TGTGCCAGCAGTGAAGCCAGGACAGGGTCTCGGGAGACCCAGTACTTC. Translation: CASSEARTGSRETQYF.

The chain joins TRBV7-2 to TRBJ1-1; D unclear. The V and J ends lost 0 bases and 1 base respectively, with 9 bases between them. This CDR3 comprises 15 residues. Germline V gene data show CDR1 as SGHTA and CDR2 as FQGNSA. The CDR3 nucleotides read TGTGCCAGCAGCTTAGCAGCCGGGAAGAACACTGAAGCTTTCTTT. Residues: CASSLAAGKNTEAFF.